Sequencing of this T cell receptor beta chain was carried out in a study of T cell responses to AZD1222 COVID-19 vaccine (dated by TCRdb to 2020 to 2023). The study in broad terms: AZD1222 recipients given second doses at about 4 weeks or at about 12 weeks were pooled, since spike-specific TCR depth and breadth were not found to differ between the two schedules. Enrollment into the trials was organized by age into subgroups of 18-55, 56-69 and 70-plus years, and those subgroups contained roughly 140, 27 and 60 TCR-sequenced participants, respectively. A total of 230 to 250 trial participants underwent TCR sequencing, of whom about 200 received two doses of AZD1222 and about 25 received two doses of the MenACWY control vaccine. Results the study describes overall, beyond this receptor: After two AZD1222 doses, spike-specific TCR breadth and depth were significantly higher than at day 0 and than in MenACWY recipients. Because no day 14 peak-response samples were available, the repertoires could be characterized only after the peak T cell response. Most participants were white British and females outnumbered males, and the authors suggested that clonal diversity may have been underestimated. Conclusions about previously exposed vaccinees are limited because only six or seven AZD1222 recipients were SARS-CoV-2 seropositive at baseline. Epitopes outside the regions mutated in the B.1.351 and B.1.1.7 variants were reportedly recognized by nearly half of the unique spike-specific TCRs. In the small 56-69-year group, the increase in depth fell short of significance, most likely because of low power. CD4 TCRs associated with the vaccine covered the entire spike protein, and the dominant responses were in regions 160-218 and 743-854.

The CDR3 regions of human TCRbeta chains were analyzed by immunosequencing. The original pipeline was this. TCRs in the repertoires were compared against a reference library of SARS-CoV-2-specific TCRs that had been generated with the MIRA antigen-specificity platform. Breadth was defined as the fraction of unique TCRs that were SARS-CoV-2-associated. Depth was defined as the fraction of total T cells that were SARS-CoV-2-associated. Using the MIRA data, each spike-specific TCR was mapped to the spike region that the TCR reacts to and placed in a CD4 or CD8 class. Log10-transformed breadth and depth values were compared by one-way ANOVA with Sidak's multiple comparisons tests. The table comes from immuneACCESS by way of TCRdb, which keeps in-frame sequences with V and J called. Part of the clones is missing from these tables; in studies checked, under half for an unresolved V gene and the rest for unknown reasons. The V and J calls and the clone size are those of that table, but D and trimming were determined from the DNA. The sample has roughly 100,000 clones on record, about 87% of them singletons. Clones ranked in the top ten supply roughly 20% of the sample.

For this clone: Its antigen remains undetermined. The sample holds no much larger clone one base away, and base qualities are not on file.

The time point label on this specimen signifies: baseline before first vaccination. Vaccinee samples were obtained from the UK trials COV001 and COV002, which included a single-blind randomized controlled phase 2/3 trial of AZD1222 (ChAdOx1 nCoV-19) in healthy adults. For TCRbeta chain sequencing, PBMC samples from trial participants were taken at day 0 and at day 28 after the second dose. The V end loses 8 bases and the J end loses 3 bases, and a stretch of 16 bases separates them. From cysteine to phenylalanine, the CDR3 is 15 amino acids long. The sequence is cut down to CDR3 DNA, 45 bases in frame from base 1. Reading the germline V gene (reference sequence) gives CDR1 LNHDA and CDR2 SQIVND.

Recombination linked TRBV19 to TRBJ1-4, with the D segment identity uncertain. The source of this sequence is an adult in good health. Sequencing was performed on peripheral blood, taken on day 0 of AZD1222 vaccination. In nucleotides, the sequence is TGTGCCAGTGAGAGGCTGGCAAACTCTAATGAAAAACTGTTTTTT. The encoded protein is CASERLANSNEKLFF.